The present T cell receptor (beta chain) was sequenced within a study of beta chain features in type 1 diabetes. Study overall: The study examined about 100,000,000 sorted cells across all samples.

TCRB transcripts that were expressed got sequenced, as all of the isolated RNA had been reverse transcribed. TCRdb's copy holds only in-frame clones and misses some; the assay was immunoSEQ multiplex PCR. The repertoire holds around 450,000 clones, with 9.5% to 12% as singletons. The CDR3 covers 13 residues. V lost 5 bases, J lost 2 bases, and 3 bases stayed unmatched. Looked up from germline, CDR1 is KGHSH and CDR2 is LQKENI. The rearrangement joins TRBV18 to TRBJ2-7, with 7 nucleotides matching TRBD1. The sample was naive CD4+ T cells from blood. This TCR derives from a woman aged 18-29 years in good health. In DNA, the CDR3 is TGTGCCAGCTCAAGGGACAGAACCTACGAGCAGTACGTC. Its translation: CASSRDRTYEQYV.